The rows below give T cell receptor beta chains drawn from one sample of a study of T cells in localized non-small cell lung cancer. Generated by immunoSEQ multiplex PCR, the TCRdb table keeps only in-frame clones and is missing some. The sample has fewer than 60,000 clones; over 75% are singletons. Sequences were derived from peripheral blood, sampled before any cancer treatment. These receptors came from a female donor of 60 years or more with stage II squamous cell lung carcinoma. CDR3s include the opening cysteine and the closing phenylalanine or tryptophan. The D gene is left open where the match is weak. Clone size appears in some rows only: once, few, many, or a class for an expanded clone.

>TRBV9|TRBJ2-1|NA|TRBD2
TGTGCCAGCAGCCGGACTAGCGGGGGGTCGGGCTCGGATGAGCAGTTCTTC
CASSRTSGGSGSDEQFF
>TRBV5-6|TRBJ2-1|NA|TRBD1
TGTGCCAGCAGCGGGGGACAGGGGTACTACAATGAGCAGTTCTTC
CASSGGQGYYNEQFF
>TRBV13|TRBJ2-2|NA|NA
TGTGCCAGCAGCCGCGTGGGGCGAACCGGGGAGCTGTTTTTT
CASSRVGRTGELFF
>TRBV7-8|TRBJ1-1|NA|NA
TGTGCCAGCAGCTTAGCACAGGCAACTGAAGCTTTCTTT
CASSLAQATEAFF
>TRBV4-3|TRBJ2-7|NA|NA
TGCGCCAGCGGGGACTTGAAGATTCCCTACGAGCAGTACTTC
CASGDLKIPYEQYF
>TRBV30|TRBJ2-5|NA|NA
TGTGCCTGGAGTGTGCTGAGGGGGGGGTACCAAGAGACCCAGTACTTC
CAWSVLRGGYQETQYF
>TRBV20-1|TRBJ1-1|NA|NA
TGCAGTGTCCTGAACACTGAAGCTTTCTTT
CSVLNTEAFF
>TRBV19|TRBJ2-2|NA|NA
TGTGCCAGTAGTTCTCCCTTGCGGGCAGGGGTCGATACCGGGGAGCTGTTTTTT
CASSSPLRAGVDTGELFF
>TRBV2|TRBJ2-7|NA|NA
TGTGCCAGCAGTGGCCCCAGGGGGGACTTCTCCTACGAGCAGTACTTC
CASSGPRGDFSYEQYF
>TRBV19|TRBJ1-2|many|NA
TGTGCCAGTAGTATCAGGGGCCAAGGTGGGGGCTACACCTTC
CASSIRGQGGGYTF
>TRBV6-1|TRBJ2-2|NA|TRBD1
TGTGCCAGCACTCGGGACAGGGGAGTATCCGGGGAGCTGTTTTTT
CASTRDRGVSGELFF
>TRBV19|TRBJ2-7|NA|TRBD1
TGTGCCAGTAGGTACGACAGGGGCTCCTACGAGCAGTACTTC
CASRYDRGSYEQYF
>TRBV7-2|TRBJ1-5|NA|NA
TGTGCCAGCAGCGCCGGGACACTTGTTAAAAGCAATCAGCCCCAGCATTTT
CASSAGTLVKSNQPQHF
>TRBV10-2|TRBJ1-6|NA|NA
TGCGCCAGCAGTGCCAGGGGTTTCGGTAATTCACCCCTCCACTTT
CASSARGFGNSPLHF
>TRBV5-1|TRBJ2-3|NA|NA
TGCGCCAGCAGCTTGGGTGGAGCAGATACGCAGTATTTT
CASSLGGADTQYF
>TRBV1|TRBJ2-3|NA|NA
TGCACCAGCAGCCGAGCTCGGGGGCCCACAGATACGCAGTATTTT
CTSSRARGPTDTQYF
>TRBV7-6|TRBJ2-1|NA|NA
TGTGCCAGCAGCTTAGTAGATGGAGGGCGGGAGCAGTTCTTC
CASSLVDGGREQFF
>TRBV28|TRBJ2-7|NA|NA
TGTGCCAGCAGTTTATCGGGTCACGAGCAGTACTTC
CASSLSGHEQYF
>TRBV29-1|TRBJ1-5|medium-sized|TRBD1
TGCAGCGCCGGACAGGGGGCCAGTCAGCCCCAGCATTTT
CSAGQGASQPQHF
>TRBV5-1|TRBJ2-5|NA|TRBD2
TGCGCCAGCAGCCCGGACGCGGGGGGGTTGAAGACCCAGTACTTC
CASSPDAGGLKTQYF
>TRBV10-1|TRBJ2-7|NA|TRBD1
TGCGCCAGCAGTGAACGGGACAGGGCGGGAGAGCAGTACTTC
CASSERDRAGEQYF
>TRBV7-3|TRBJ2-3|NA|TRBD1
TGTGCCAGCAGCGCCTGGCCGGGACAGGGGGTAGATACGCAGTATTTT
CASSAWPGQGVDTQYF
>TRBV13|TRBJ1-6|NA|NA
TGTGCCAGCAGCTTAAGGGCTGATTATTCACCCCTCCACTTT
CASSLRADYSPLHF
>TRBV7-3|TRBJ2-7|NA|NA
TGTGCCAGCAGCCCTCCGTGGAGGGACTCCTACGAGCAGTACTTC
CASSPPWRDSYEQYF
>TRBV7-2|TRBJ1-2|NA|NA
TGTGCCAGCAGCTACCGGGACTCCACTCGGGGTGGCTACACCTTC
CASSYRDSTRGGYTF
>TRBV15|TRBJ1-4|NA|TRBD1
TGTGCCACCAGCAGATCCCGACAGGGTGGTAATGAAAAACTGTTTTTT
CATSRSRQGGNEKLFF
>TRBV15|TRBJ1-1|NA|NA
TGTGCCACCAGCAGAGAAGAGTTTCAGGCGGGAGCCACTGAAGCTTTCTTT
CATSREEFQAGATEAFF
>TRBV5-1|TRBJ2-7|NA|NA
TGCGCCAGCAGCTTGGCTGGAGGGGGCGGTTACGAGCAGTACTTC
CASSLAGGGGYEQYF
>TRBV20-1|TRBJ1-2|NA|NA
TGCAGTGCCCCTGCGAACTATGGCTACACCTTC
CSAPANYGYTF
>TRBV9|TRBJ1-1|NA|TRBD1
TGTGCCAGCACCAGTGACAGGGGGGGCACTGAAGCTTTCTTT
CASTSDRGGTEAFF
>TRBV5-8|TRBJ2-6|few|NA
TGTGCCAGCAGCCGGGGCAGCATTAACTCTGGGGCCAACGTCCTGACTTTC
CASSRGSINSGANVLTF
>TRBV7-2|TRBJ2-5|NA|NA
TGTGCCAGCAGCTTGGGACCTCGCCAAGAGACCCAGTACTTC
CASSLGPRQETQYF
>TRBV5-1|TRBJ1-2|NA|NA
TGCGCCAGCAGCTACCCACAGGGAGGCGGCTACACCTTC
CASSYPQGGGYTF
>TRBV4-3|TRBJ2-3|NA|NA
TGCGCCAGCAGCCAAGAGTGGACAGATACGCAGTATTTT
CASSQEWTDTQYF
>TRBV5-6|TRBJ1-1|NA|TRBD1
TGTGCCAGCAGCTTCCTAGGACAGGGAAGGGCTGAAGCTTTCTTT
CASSFLGQGRAEAFF
>TRBV5-1|TRBJ1-2|NA|NA
TGCGCCAGCAGCTCGGACAGCTCCTATGGCTACACCTTC
CASSSDSSYGYTF
>TRBV30|TRBJ2-5|NA|NA
TGTGCCTGGAGTGCGGACAGTCAAGAGACCCAGTACTTC
CAWSADSQETQYF
>TRBV5-8|TRBJ2-5|few|TRBD2
TGTGCCAGCAGCCCCCGGACTAGCGGGGGGGAGACCCAGTACTTC
CASSPRTSGGETQYF
>TRBV5-5|TRBJ1-2|NA|NA
TGTGCCAGCAGCCCCCAGAGGGGCCGAGCAGACTATGGCTACACCTTC
CASSPQRGRADYGYTF
>TRBV18|TRBJ1-1|NA|NA
TGTGCCAGCTCACCTGGATCTAGCCATCGGGTTATGAACACTGAAGCTTTCTTT
CASSPGSSHRVMNTEAFF
>TRBV18|TRBJ2-3|NA|TRBD2
TGTGCCAGCTCTCGGACCGGGACTAGCGGGGTCACAGATACGCAGTATTTT
CASSRTGTSGVTDTQYF
>TRBV29-1|TRBJ1-4|NA|TRBD1
TGCAGCGTTTGGACAGGGGGCTTCGGAAAACTGTTTTTT
CSVWTGGFGKLFF
>TRBV4-1|TRBJ2-7|NA|NA
TGCGCCAGCAGCCAAGATCTTGACGACAGCTGGGTCTACGAGCAGTACTTC
CASSQDLDDSWVYEQYF
>TRBV6-5|TRBJ2-2|once|NA
TGTGCCAGCAGTCAAATAGCGGTCACCGGGGAGCTGTTTTTT
CASSQIAVTGELFF
>TRBV27|TRBJ1-1|NA|NA
TGTGCCAGCAGTTTACTTGTTGGGGGCGCAGGAGCTTTCTTT
CASSLLVGGAGAFF
>TRBV29-1|TRBJ1-1|NA|NA
TGCAGCGTTGGGGCCTTCATGAACACTGAAGCTTTCTTT
CSVGAFMNTEAFF
>TRBV15|TRBJ1-2|NA|NA
TGTGCCACCAGCAGAGATCTTGGGGTTGGCTATGGCTACACCTTC
CATSRDLGVGYGYTF
>TRBV25-1|TRBJ1-2|NA|NA
TGTGCCAGCACCCAAAGGGGTAATGGCTACACCTTC
CASTQRGNGYTF
>TRBV2|TRBJ1-1|NA|NA
TGTGCCAGCATCCAGGGAAACACTGAAGCTTTCTTT
CASIQGNTEAFF
>TRBV18|TRBJ1-6|NA|NA
TGTGCCAGCTCGACGACACCTCTCCTCTCCTATAATTCACCCCTCCACTTT
CASSTTPLLSYNSPLHF
>TRBV6-4|TRBJ1-5|NA|TRBD1
TGTGCCAGCAGCAGGGACAGCTACGGCAATCAGCCCCAGCATTTT
CASSRDSYGNQPQHF
>TRBV7-2|TRBJ2-2|NA|NA
TGTGCCAGCAGCTTATGGTTAGGGGCCTCGAACACCGGGGAGCTGTTTTTT
CASSLWLGASNTGELFF
>TRBV4-2|TRBJ2-5|NA|TRBD1
TGTGCCAGCAGCCAAGGGACAGGGGGAGGGCAAGAGACCCAGTACTTC
CASSQGTGGGQETQYF
>TRBV18|TRBJ2-7|NA|NA
TGTGCCAGCTCACCAATGGGACCGGGGGAGCAGTACTTC
CASSPMGPGEQYF